Sequencing of this T cell receptor (beta chain) was carried out in a study of blood T cell repertoires in COVID-19. Study context: The study drew acute and convalescent COVID-19 samples from the United States, Italy and Spain. Sources were T cells, B-cell-depleted T cells, or PBMCs; the material itself was cDNA or gDNA.

In the original analysis: Amplifying reference gene primers gave estimates of nucleated cell counts. Profiling relied on immunoSEQ multiplex PCR, and the TCRdb table lists in-frame clones only, not all of them. The DNA was the basis for D and trimming; V, J and clone size are from that table. This sample has about 170,000 clones, with roughly 80% found just once. Trimming removed 1 base from V and 9 bases from J, with 16 bases in between. Germline lookup yields CDR1 LNHDA and CDR2 SQIVND (reference sequence). The CDR3 runs to 14 residues. The chain recombines TRBV19 with TRBJ2-7; D is unresolved. The sequence came from a man aged 65 to 79 with active or convalescent COVID-19. The material sequenced was peripheral blood. Written as DNA, the CDR3 is TGTGCCAGTAGTATAGTGGGTCGCGCTACGGGGCAGTACTTC. Protein sequence: CASSIVGRATGQYF.